A single sample gave rise to the 7 T cell receptor beta chains below, sequenced in a study of T cell responses to AZD1222 COVID-19 vaccine. Sequencing used immunoSEQ multiplex PCR; TCRdb keeps in-frame clones, though not all of them. Counted here are 100,000 to 150,000 clones, less than 95% occurring once; the ten biggest clones make up 4% to 5.5%. This material consisted of peripheral blood, taken on day 0 of MenACWY control vaccination. The receptors were sampled from an adult in good health.

This clone has only one observation. The chain carries TRBV4-1 and TRBJ1-1; no definite D call. V lost 5 bases, J lost 1 base, and 17 bases lay in between. This CDR3 has 16 amino acids. Germline CDR1 is MGHRA and CDR2 is YSYEKL. CDR3 region: CASSVTPLLRNTEAFF. The CDR3 DNA sequence: TGCGCCAGCAGCGTTACGCCCCTACTACGGAACACTGAAGCTTTCTTT.

The chain has TRBV19 and TRBJ2-7, with 10 positions matching TRBD2. CDR1 is LNHDA and CDR2 is SQIVND in the germline V gene (reference sequence). J was trimmed by 3 bases and V by 3 bases; bases with no gene match: 17. The CDR3 totals 19 residues. The CDR3 coding sequence is TGTGCCAGTAGTATCAAGGTTTCGAGCCTAGCGGGAGTAGGCTACGAGCAGTACTTC. Translated, it gives CASSIKVSSLAGVGYEQYF.

The chain carries TRBV7-2 and TRBJ2-5; perhaps TRBD2 as D (6 bases). The CDR3 loop spans 15 amino acids. The germline gives CDR1 SGHTA, CDR2 FQGNSA. The V and J ends lost 0 bases and 1 base respectively, with 9 bases between them. CDR3 sequence reads: CASSLAGGFQETQYF. The CDR3 DNA is TGTGCCAGCAGCTTAGCGGGGGGTTTCCAAGAGACCCAGTACTTC.

The V call is TRBV25-1, the J call TRBJ2-7; the D is unclear. The ends were cut back, 3 bases at V and 3 bases at J, with 12 bases in the middle. Germline V CDR1 and CDR2: MGHDK, SYGVNS. CDR3 size: 14 residues. The CDR3 DNA reads TGTGCCAGCAGTGAGATGGATTTCAACTACGAGCAGTACGTC. It encodes CASSEMDFNYEQYV.

The gene calls are TRBV27 and TRBJ2-7, with D tentatively TRBD1 (6 bases). Germline V lookup: CDR1 MNHEY, CDR2 SMNVEV (reference sequence). Trimming took off 3 bases at V and 2 bases at J, with 11 bases between the two ends. The CDR3 loop spans 14 amino acids. The DNA of the CDR3 is TGTGCCAGCAGTTTGGCAGGGACAACCTACGAGCAGTACTTC. It specifies CASSLAGTTYEQYF.

CDR3 in amino acids: CASSMGLYSNQPQHF. CDR3 coding DNA: TGTGCCAGTAGTATGGGACTTTATAGCAATCAGCCCCAGCATTTT. V is TRBV19 and J is TRBJ1-5, with D possibly being TRBD1 (5 bases). Germline values: CDR1 LNHDA, CDR2 SQIVND (reference sequence). This CDR3 has 15 residues. V shed 3 bases and J shed 0 bases, with 9 bases lying between them.

The chain employs TRBV19 and TRBJ1-5; D call uncertain. Germline CDR1 LNHDA, CDR2 SQIVND (reference sequence). The CDR3 spans 13 residues. Trimming took off 3 bases at V and 3 bases at J, with 6 bases between the two ends. In nucleotides, the CDR3 is TGTGCCAGTAGTATTGCAGACAATCAGCCCCAGCATTTT. This gives the protein CASSIADNQPQHF. The full variable domain, its missing parts supplied by reference TRBV19 and TRBJ1-5, is DGGITQSPKYLFRKEGQNVTLSCEQNLNHDAMYWYRQDPGQGLRLIYYSQIVNDFQKGDIAEGYSVSREKKESFPLTVTSAQKNPTAFYLCASSIADNQPQHFGDGTRLSIL.